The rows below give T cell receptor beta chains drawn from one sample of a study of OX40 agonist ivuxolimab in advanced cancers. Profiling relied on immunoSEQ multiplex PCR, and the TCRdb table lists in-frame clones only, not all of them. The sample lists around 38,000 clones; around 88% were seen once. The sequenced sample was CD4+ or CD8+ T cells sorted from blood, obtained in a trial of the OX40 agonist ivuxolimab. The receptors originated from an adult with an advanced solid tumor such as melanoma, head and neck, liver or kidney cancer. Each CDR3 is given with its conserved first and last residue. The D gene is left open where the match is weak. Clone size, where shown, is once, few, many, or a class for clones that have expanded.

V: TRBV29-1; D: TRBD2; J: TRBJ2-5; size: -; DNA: TGCAGCGTTGAAGAATCCTTTGGGGGGGTAGAGACCCAGTACTTC; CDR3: CSVEESFGGVETQYF
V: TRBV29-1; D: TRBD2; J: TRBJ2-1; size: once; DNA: TGCAGCGCCAGTGAGGGGCGGGAGCCGGCCAATGAGCAGTTCTTC; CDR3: CSASEGREPANEQFF
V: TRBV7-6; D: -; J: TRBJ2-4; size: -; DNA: TGTGCCAGCAGCTCCCTTTCGGGCAAAAACATTCAGTACTTC; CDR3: CASSSLSGKNIQYF
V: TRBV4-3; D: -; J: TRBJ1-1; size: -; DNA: TGCGCCAGCAGCCAAGATCTGGGGTGGAGCACTGAAGCTTTCTTT; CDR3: CASSQDLGWSTEAFF
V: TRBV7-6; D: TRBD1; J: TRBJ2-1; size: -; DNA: TGTGCCAGCAGCTCCCCCCAGCGTGACAGGGGGCCCTACAATGAGCAGTTCTTC; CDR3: CASSSPQRDRGPYNEQFF
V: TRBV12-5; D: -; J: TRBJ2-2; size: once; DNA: TGTGCTAGTGGTTTGCCAACTAGTCGGTCCGGGGAGCTGTTTTTT; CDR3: CASGLPTSRSGELFF
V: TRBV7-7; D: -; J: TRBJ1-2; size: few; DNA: TGTGCCAGCAGCCACGTAACAGGGAATGGCTACACCTTC; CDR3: CASSHVTGNGYTF
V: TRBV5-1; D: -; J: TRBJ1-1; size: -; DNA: TGCGCCAGCAGCTTGTTCAGGGACATGAACACTGAAGCTTTCTTT; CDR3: CASSLFRDMNTEAFF
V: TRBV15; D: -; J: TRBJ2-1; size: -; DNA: TGTGCCACCAGCGGGGAATCCTACAATGAGCAGTTCTTC; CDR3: CATSGESYNEQFF
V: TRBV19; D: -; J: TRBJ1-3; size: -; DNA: TGTGCCAGTAGTCAGGACAACTTCTCTGGAAACACCATATATTTT; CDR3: CASSQDNFSGNTIYF
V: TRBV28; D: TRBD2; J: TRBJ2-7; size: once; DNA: TGTGCCAGCAGACCCACCCTTAGCGGGAGGGCCTACGAGCAGTACTTC; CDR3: CASRPTLSGRAYEQYF